These 9 T cell receptor beta chains were all obtained from the same sample, sequenced in a study of follicular helper T cells after annual influenza vaccination. Profiling relied on immunoSEQ multiplex PCR, and the TCRdb table lists in-frame clones only, not all of them. The sample includes about 27,000 clones, 65% to 85% of them seen just once. As to time point: 2014-2015 season, pre-vaccination. The sequencing here drew on CXCR5+ CD38- circulating T follicular helper cells from blood, taken on the day of influenza vaccination. Described subset: circulating Tfh, non-naive CD4+CXCR5+PD-1+ (ICOS+CD38+ or ICOS-CD38-). Receptors originate from an adult who received the influenza vaccine.

This clone was observed a handful of times. This chain uses TRBV15 with TRBJ2-2; D is perhaps TRBD1 (6 bases). CDR3 length equals 14 residues. V gave up 3 bases and J gave up 3 bases, with 8 bases separating them. Germline V lookup: CDR1 LNHNV, CDR2 YYDKDF (reference sequence). CDR3 protein: CATSRDSYTGELFF. DNA of the CDR3: TGTGCCACCAGCAGGGACAGCTACACCGGGGAGCTGTTTTTT.

V gene TRBV19 combines with J gene TRBJ2-4, with 8 bases aligning to TRBD2. CDR3 length equals 13 residues. Germline loops: CDR1 LNHDA, CDR2 SQIVND (reference sequence). V trimming: 3 bases; J trimming: 13 bases; junction bases outside the gene matches: 8. The CDR3 sequence is CASSMRPSGLQYF. CDR3 nucleotides: TGTGCCAGTAGTATGCGGCCTAGCGGGTTACAGTACTTC.

The sample holds a few counts of this clone. The chain combines TRBV6-1 with TRBJ1-5; 12 positions match TRBD1. J gave up 4 bases and V 5 bases, and 3 bases lay outside the gene matches. The CDR3 covers 15 residues. Per germline, CDR1 MNHNS and CDR2 SASEGT. CDR3 loop: CASSPGQGANQPQHF. As DNA, the CDR3 is TGTGCCAGCAGTCCGGGACAGGGGGCGAATCAGCCCCAGCATTTT.

This clone was detected a few times. V is TRBV11-3 and J is TRBJ2-7; D remains ambiguous. There are 14 residues in the CDR3. CDR1 and CDR2 (germline): SGHNT, YENEEA. V lost 4 bases to trimming and J lost 3 bases, with 13 bases between them. The CDR3 spells CASSCQLNGYEQYF. The DNA of the CDR3 is TGTGCCAGCAGCTGCCAACTAAACGGCTACGAGCAGTACTTC.

The genes are TRBV5-4 and TRBJ2-2, with 7 bases aligning to TRBD1. The germline V gene encodes CDR1 SGHNT and CDR2 YYREEE (reference sequence). The trim removed 2 bases at V and 2 bases at J, leaving 6 bases unmatched. This CDR3 spans 16 amino acids. The CDR3 DNA reads as TGTGCCAGCAGCTTACCGGACAGGACTAACACCGGGGAGCTGTTTTTT. Protein product: CASSLPDRTNTGELFF.

This clone was observed a few times. The chain recombines TRBV11-2 with TRBJ1-1; no clear D. V lost 2 bases to trimming and J lost 5 bases, with 21 bases between them. This CDR3 has 17 residues. Germline V gene sequence: CDR1 SGHAT, CDR2 FQNNGV. The DNA of the CDR3 is TGTGCCAGCAGCTTAAGTTTCGGGTCCTCGTTTAAGACTGAAGCTTTCTTT. Translated, it gives CASSLSFGSSFKTEAFF.

The chain couples TRBV6-6 to TRBJ2-7, with 9 nucleotides matching TRBD1. Germline values: CDR1 MNHNY, CDR2 SVGAGI (reference sequence). CDR3 length: 15 residues. After removal of 6 bases from V and 6 bases from J, the junction contained 12 bases not matched to a gene. CDR3 sequence reads: CASRPSGQGLGEQYF. DNA of the CDR3: TGTGCCAGCAGACCGTCGGGACAGGGATTGGGCGAGCAGTACTTC.

This clone was found a few times. The chain links TRBV2 to TRBJ2-1, with 8 bases identical to TRBD2. The CDR3 loop spans 15 amino acids. The germline V gene has CDR1 SNHLY and CDR2 FYNNEI. V lost 6 bases, J lost 6 bases, and 10 bases stayed unmatched. CDR3 sequence: CASRGRASGSNEQFF. CDR3 sequence (DNA): TGTGCCAGCAGGGGGAGGGCTAGCGGGTCCAATGAGCAGTTCTTC.

The chain couples TRBV7-8 to TRBJ1-3; the match to TRBD1 covers 7 bases. The CDR3 runs 13 residues. Trimming at V came to 5 bases and at J to 4 bases, leaving 2 bases not matched to a gene. CDR1 is SGHVS and CDR2 is FQNEAQ in the germline V gene. Here the CDR3 DNA reads TGTGCCAGCAGCATGGACAGGGGAAACACCATATATTTT. This sequence encodes CASSMDRGNTIYF. The whole variable domain, remainder taken from reference TRBV7-8 and TRBJ1-3, is GAGVSQSPRYKVAKRGQDVALRCDPISGHVSLFWYQQALGQGPEFLTYFQNEAQLDKSGLPSDRFFAERPEGSVSTLKIQRTQQEDSAVYLCASSMDRGNTIYFGEGSWLTVV.